This T cell receptor beta chain appears in the sequencing data of a study of control samples from healthy donors and cancer patients. V was pared by 2 bases and J by 7 bases, with 6 bases of the junction left unmatched. Germline CDR1 ENHRY, CDR2 SYGVKD. CDR3 size: 15 residues. Generated by immunoSEQ multiplex PCR, the TCRdb table keeps only in-frame clones and is missing some. The table has around 90,000 clones, approximately 86% seen once. The origin of this receptor is a man aged 25 to 40 in good health. The gene calls are TRBV10-3 and TRBJ2-1, with 9 bases matching TRBD1. The sequencing input was blood. The CDR3 region has the DNA TGTGCCATCAGTGAGACAGGGGGCGCGTATAATGAGCAGTTCTTC. Encoded protein: CAISETGGAYNEQFF.